Each of the 22 T cell receptor beta chains below was sequenced from the same sample in a study of blood T cell repertoires in COVID-19. Data came from immunoSEQ multiplex PCR; TCRdb stores just in-frame clones and leaves some out. The table lists approximately 170,000 clones, 86% of them singletons. Material for sequencing was peripheral blood. The receptors come from a woman aged 70-85 years with acute or convalescent COVID-19.

The chain is built from TRBV10-3 and TRBJ2-7; D not resolved. CDR1 is ENHRY and CDR2 is SYGVKD in the germline V gene. V dropped 3 bases and J dropped 6 bases, with 12 bases sitting between them. This CDR3 spans 13 amino acids. Here the CDR3 DNA reads TGTGCCATCAGTGAAGTACGGAGTTCCGAGCAGTACTTC. Residues: CAISEVRSSEQYF.

The chain carries TRBV5-1 and TRBJ2-3, with 11 bases that match TRBD2. Germline CDR1 SGHRS, CDR2 YFSETQ. The CDR3 totals 17 residues. With V trimmed by 4 bases and J by 0 bases, 7 bases remained unmatched. This chain's CDR3 is CASSPTSGRGSTDTQYF. CDR3 sequence (DNA): TGCGCCAGCAGCCCAACTAGCGGGAGAGGCAGCACAGATACGCAGTATTTT.

The rearrangement links TRBV18 to TRBJ1-1, with TRBD1 matching 7 bases. The CDR3 consists of 16 residues. The trim removed 5 bases at V and 4 bases at J, leaving 13 bases unmatched. Germline CDR1 KGHSH, CDR2 LQKENI. Here the CDR3 DNA reads TGTGCCAGCTCAGCGAACTACAGGGGAGGAGGCACTGAAGCTTTCTTT. As protein: CASSANYRGGGTEAFF.

The chain is built from TRBV11-1 and TRBJ2-1; TRBD2 matches 10 bases. The germline CDR1 and CDR2 sequences are SGHAT and FQDESV (reference sequence). Trimming took 0 bases from V and 9 from J; bases not matched to a gene: 11. This CDR3 region has 17 residues. This CDR3 reads CASSLASGLAGVSEQFF. The CDR3, as DNA: TGTGCCAGCAGCTTAGCGTCCGGCCTAGCGGGAGTGTCTGAGCAGTTCTTC.

V usage is TRBV5-6 and J usage is TRBJ2-2; D gene unclear. CDR3 size: 14 residues. Deletions cut 6 bases from V and 6 bases from J, with 15 bases between. Germline assignment: CDR1 SGHDT and CDR2 YYEEEE. The CDR3 DNA follows: TGTGCCAGCACCCCGTGGAGCGAAGCCGGGGAGCTGTTTTTT. The encoded protein is CASTPWSEAGELFF.

The V gene is TRBV6-5, the J gene TRBJ1-5; TRBD1 matches at 7 bases. With V trimmed by 7 bases and J by 5 bases, 8 bases remained unmatched. Germline CDR1 and CDR2: MNHEY and SVGAGI. The CDR3 length is 14 residues. The CDR3 bases are TGTGCCAGCAACCAGGGGGGACCCTATCAGCCCCAGCATTTT. Amino acid sequence: CASNQGGPYQPQHF.

The rearrangement joins TRBV3-1 (or the pseudogene TRBV3-2) to TRBJ2-2, with 10 nucleotides matching TRBD2. With V trimmed by 4 bases and J by 3 bases, 5 bases remained unmatched. The germline V gene has CDR1 LGHDT and CDR2 YNNKEL (reference sequence). The CDR3 runs 16 residues. The CDR3 sequence: CASSRKGTSDTGELFF. CDR3 coding DNA: TGTGCCAGCAGCCGAAAAGGGACTAGCGACACCGGGGAGCTGTTTTTT.

This clone was seen a handful of times. V and J are TRBV11-2 and TRBJ1-2, with D perhaps matching TRBD1 (5 bases). Germline loops: CDR1 SGHAT, CDR2 FQNNGV. CDR3 length: 16 residues. V was cut by 7 bases and J by 7 bases, with 25 bases left in between. In DNA form, the CDR3 reads TGTGCCAGCACTACCGTGGGGGGGAGCAGCATGGGTGGCTACACCTTC. Its translation: CASTTVGGSSMGGYTF.

The chain couples TRBV30 to TRBJ1-1; D ambiguous. This CDR3 region has 17 residues. Germline assignment: CDR1 GTSNPN and CDR2 SVGIG (reference sequence). V was cut by 2 bases and J by 3 bases, with 22 bases left in between. CDR3 protein: CAWSSYGPVRADTEAFF. The DNA of the CDR3 is TGTGCCTGGAGTTCATACGGCCCCGTGAGGGCGGACACTGAAGCTTTCTTT.

The gene calls are TRBV11-2 and TRBJ1-1, with 7 nucleotides matching TRBD1. The germline CDR1 and CDR2 sequences are SGHAT and FQNNGV. V lost 5 bases and J lost 4; bases outside the gene matches: 1. The CDR3 is 12 residues long. The CDR3 DNA follows: TGTGCCAGCAGCCCAGGGGGCACTGAAGCTTTCTTT. The encoded protein is CASSPGGTEAFF. The whole variable domain, filled in from reference TRBV11-2 and TRBJ1-1, reads EAGVAQSPRYKIIEKRQSVAFWCNPISGHATLYWYQQILGQGPKLLIQFQNNGVVDDSQLPKDRFSAERLKGVDSTLKIQPAKLEDSAVYLCASSPGGTEAFFGQGTRLTVV.

J is TRBJ1-1 and V is TRBV6-6; D not certain. The V gene lost 2 bases and the J gene lost 0 bases, with 4 bases spanning the gap. Germline-derived CDR1 and CDR2 are MNHNY and SVGAGI (reference sequence). The CDR3 sequence is 13 residues long. CDR3 sequence: CASSYTVNTEAFF. Here the CDR3 DNA reads TGTGCCAGCAGTTACACAGTGAACACTGAAGCTTTCTTT.

V gene TRBV6-6 combines with J gene TRBJ1-3, with a tentative D call TRBD1 (5 bases). CDR3 length: 16 residues. CDR1 is MNHNY and CDR2 is SVGAGI in the germline V gene (reference sequence). V lost 2 bases, J lost 2 bases, and 13 bases lay in between. CDR3 amino acids: CASSYGRGLAGNTIYF. CDR3 nucleotides: TGTGCCAGCAGTTACGGGAGGGGATTAGCTGGAAACACCATATATTTT.

The chain recombines TRBV28 with TRBJ1-1; tentative D call: TRBD1 (6 bases). CDR3 length: 14 residues. The germline gives CDR1 MDHEN, CDR2 SYDVKM. With 4 bases removed from V and 7 bases from J, the gap between germline ends came to 16 bases. DNA for the CDR3: TGTGCCAGCAGTTCACTGACAGGTTTTGGTGAAGCTTTCTTT. Amino acid sequence: CASSSLTGFGEAFF.

The chain is built from TRBV6-5 and TRBJ2-7; TRBD2 agrees at 8 bases. Germline V gives CDR1 MNHEY, CDR2 SVGAGI. V shed 7 bases, J shed 2 bases, and the junction held 10 bases outside the gene matches. The CDR3 spans 15 residues. The CDR3 DNA follows: TGTGCCAGCACCAGACAGCGAGCGGGAGCCTACGAGCAGTACTTC. It encodes CASTRQRAGAYEQYF.

The V gene is TRBV6-6, the J gene TRBJ2-7; a weak D match, TRBD1 (6 bases). This CDR3 spans 13 amino acids. V was pared by 4 bases and J by 2 bases, with 9 bases between. Germline CDR1 is MNHNY and CDR2 is SVGAGI (reference sequence). CDR3 nucleotide sequence: TGTGCCAGCAGTTCTACAGGGACCTACGAGCAGTACTTC. This encodes CASSSTGTYEQYF.

The rearrangement uses TRBV5-1 and TRBJ2-7; a possible D gene is TRBD1 (8 bases). Germline CDR1 SGHRS, CDR2 YFSETQ. V lost 4 bases to trimming and J lost 6 bases, with 23 bases between them. The CDR3 is 16 residues long. The CDR3 is CASSADPQGGVAEQYF. The CDR3 coding sequence is TGCGCCAGCAGCGCGGACCCACAGGGGGGGGTGGCCGAGCAGTACTTC.

The rearrangement links TRBV9 to TRBJ2-7; D is possibly TRBD1 (6 bases). CDR1 SGDLS and CDR2 YYNGEE come from the germline V gene. The CDR3 consists of 16 residues. V shed 2 bases and J shed 2 bases, with 17 bases lying between them. The CDR3 sequence is CASSVSTTGSPYEQYF. Here the CDR3 DNA reads TGTGCCAGCAGCGTTTCGACGACAGGATCCCCCTACGAGCAGTACTTC.

This chain joins TRBV9 and TRBJ2-1; a weak D match, TRBD1 (5 bases). Germline V gene lookup returns CDR1 SGDLS and CDR2 YYNGEE. V was trimmed by 1 base and J by 3 bases, leaving 8 bases between them. The CDR3 loop spans 14 amino acids. CDR3 amino acids: CASSVFDSYNEQFF. In nucleotides, the CDR3 is TGTGCCAGCAGCGTATTCGACAGCTACAATGAGCAGTTCTTC.

The chain uses TRBV14 and TRBJ2-7; 9 nucleotides match TRBD2. The CDR3 is 17 amino acids. CDR1 and CDR2 (germline): SGHDN, FVKESK. V was pared by 1 base and J by 4 bases, with 11 bases of the junction left unmatched. The CDR3: CASSQGYLASGIYEQYF. The CDR3 DNA sequence: TGTGCCAGCAGCCAAGGATATTTGGCTAGCGGGATTTACGAGCAGTACTTC.

The gene calls are TRBV9 and TRBJ2-2; 8 bases line up with TRBD2. V lost 4 bases, J lost 4 bases, and 9 bases stayed unmatched. The germline V gene has CDR1 SGDLS and CDR2 YYNGEE. The length of the CDR3 is 16 residues. The DNA for the CDR3 is TGTGCCAGCAGCCTCAGACCGGGAGGGGGCACCGGGGAGCTGTTTTTT. It yields the protein CASSLRPGGGTGELFF.

V gene TRBV4-2 combines with J gene TRBJ2-7; 8 bases align to TRBD2. Germline CDR1 reads LGHNA; CDR2 reads YNFKEQ. Trimming took 4 bases from V and 5 from J; bases not matched to a gene: 10. This CDR3 spans 15 amino acids. This CDR3 is CASSLAPAGGNEQYF. The DNA of the CDR3 is TGTGCCAGCAGCCTCGCCCCCGCGGGGGGTAACGAGCAGTACTTC.

The chain couples TRBV3-1 (or the pseudogene TRBV3-2) to TRBJ1-1; TRBD1 is a possible D gene (6 bases). With 6 bases removed from V and 1 base from J, the gap between germline ends came to 9 bases. This CDR3 region has 13 residues. The germline CDR1 and CDR2 sequences are LGHDT and YNNKEL (reference sequence). CDR3 in amino acids: CASRLQGNTEAFF. CDR3 in DNA: TGTGCCAGCAGACTACAGGGGAACACTGAAGCTTTCTTT.